These 28 T cell receptor beta chains were sequenced from one sample in a study of response to subunit inactivated influenza vaccine. TCRdb analysed the RT-PCR reads with MiXCR anew, one entry per CDR3 protein. Here the sample spans fewer than 700,000 distinct CDR3 sequences, about an eighth being singletons. The material was PBMCs from blood, obtained roughly 48 days after vaccination. The receptors stem from a man aged 45 to 65 who received an inactivated influenza vaccine.

The rearrangement joins TRBV3-1 to TRBJ2-7; maybe TRBD2 (6 bases). Trimming removed 3 bases at V and 5 bases at J, with 11 bases between. CDR1 LGHDT and CDR2 YNNKEL come from the germline V gene (reference sequence). The CDR3 loop spans 13 amino acids. CDR3 bases: TGTGCCAGCAGCCATCTAGCGAGCGACGAGCAGTACTTC. As protein: CASSHLASDEQYF.

This clonotype turned up a few times. V usage is TRBV11-2 and J usage is TRBJ2-3, with 12 bases that match TRBD2. From germline, CDR1 is SGHAT and CDR2 FQNNGV. Germline trimming cut 2 bases from V and 0 bases from J; bases unmatched to any gene: 9. CDR3 length equals 19 residues. CDR3 bases: TGTGCCAGCAGCTTACGTTTTCTAGCGGGGGGGACTAGCACAGATACGCAGTATTTT. Translated, it gives CASSLRFLAGGTSTDTQYF.

This clonotype has a handful of counts. V usage is TRBV10-3 and J usage is TRBJ1-5, with 8 positions matching TRBD1. Germline V gives CDR1 ENHRY, CDR2 SYGVKD. V was clipped by 3 bases and J by 5 bases; unmatched bases: 3. The CDR3 covers 14 residues. DNA of the CDR3: TGTGCCATCAGTGAACGACAGGGGTATCAGCCCCAGCATTTT. This gives the protein CAISERQGYQPQHF.

This clonotype was counted between two and nine times. The chain recombines TRBV9 with TRBJ2-5; a weak D match, TRBD2 (5 bases). Looked up from germline, CDR1 is SGDLS and CDR2 is YYNGEE. There are 16 residues in the CDR3. V lost 0 bases and J 2 bases, leaving 14 bases between the germline ends. Written as DNA, the CDR3 is TGTGCCAGCAGCGTAGCTCCGGGGTTCGGGCAAGAGACCCAGTACTTC. It yields the protein CASSVAPGFGQETQYF. The full variable domain, its missing parts supplied by reference TRBV9 and TRBJ2-5, is DSGVTQTPKHLITATGQRVTLRCSPRSGDLSVYWYQQSLDQGLQFLIQYYNGEERAKGNILERFSAQQFPDLHSELNLSSLELGDSALYFCASSVAPGFGQETQYFGPGTRLLVL.

J is TRBJ2-1 and V is TRBV7-9; 8 positions agree with TRBD1. Germline CDR1 SEHNR, CDR2 FQNEAQ (reference sequence). Unmatched junction bases numbered 3, after V lost 4 bases and J lost 4 bases. This CDR3 comprises 14 residues. The CDR3 DNA reads as TGTGCCAGCAGCTCTTGGACAGGGTACAATGAGCAGTTCTTC. This sequence encodes CASSSWTGYNEQFF.

This clonotype was counted a few times. The V gene is TRBV4-2, the J gene TRBJ1-2, with a weak D call TRBD1 (6 bases). Germline CDR1 is LGHNA and CDR2 is YNFKEQ. V lost 6 bases and J 4 bases, leaving 27 bases between the germline ends. The CDR3 loop spans 18 amino acids. CDR3 sequence (DNA): TGTGCCAGCAGTCCTACATCAATAGGGGCAGCCAGGGGCTATGGCTACACCTTC. As protein: CASSPTSIGAARGYGYTF.

The table lists this clonotype with a few counts. The chain carries TRBV20-1 and TRBJ1-6; possibly TRBD1 for D (6 bases). The CDR3 runs to 15 residues. The ends were cut back, 4 bases at V and 6 bases at J, with 16 bases in the middle. Germline V gives CDR1 DFQATT, CDR2 SNEGSKA (reference sequence). The CDR3 region has the DNA TGCAGTGCTACTAGGGGGGGCGGGGGTAATTCACCCCTCCACTTT. This gives the protein CSATRGGGGNSPLHF.

Comment on this clonotype: This clone may be a read error of a much larger clone one base away. This chain links TRBV12-3 or TRBV12-4 with TRBJ2-5; D gene unclear. The CDR3 totals 13 residues. In DNA form, the CDR3 reads TGTGCCAGCAGTTTAAACGTCCGTGAGACCGAGTACTTC. Translated, it gives CASSLNVRETEYF.

V and J are TRBV20-1 and TRBJ1-3; TRBD1 is a possible D gene (5 bases). This CDR3 has 14 amino acids. Germline values: CDR1 DFQATT, CDR2 SNEGSKA (reference sequence). Trimming removed 5 bases from V and 2 bases from J, with 13 bases in between. The CDR3 region has the DNA TGCAGTGCTGGGGAGGGGTATACTGGAAACACCATATATTTT. This codes for CSAGEGYTGNTIYF.

The table lists this clonotype with a few counts. This rearrangement joins TRBV10-2 to TRBJ2-1; D call uncertain. This CDR3 comprises 13 residues. Germline V CDR1 and CDR2: WSHSY, SAAADI. V was clipped by 10 bases and J by 2 bases, with 12 bases between them. This CDR3 is CATEEPTYNEQFF. The CDR3, as DNA: TGCGCCACTGAAGAACCCACCTACAATGAGCAGTTCTTC.

This chain connects TRBV4-3 to TRBJ1-2, with TRBD1 identical over 9 bases. From germline, CDR1 is LGHNA and CDR2 YSLEER. The CDR3 covers 17 residues. V gave up 2 bases and J gave up 6 bases; unmatched junction bases: 13. CDR3: CASSQQLVLGTGNGYTF. For the CDR3, the DNA is TGCGCCAGCAGCCAACAACTTGTTCTCGGGACAGGGAATGGCTACACCTTC.

The V gene is TRBV4-2, the J gene TRBJ1-6; TRBD1 matches 8 bases. CDR3 length equals 16 residues. V gave up 0 bases and J gave up 17 bases; unmatched junction bases: 15. In germline, CDR1 is LGHNA, CDR2 YNFKEQ. The CDR3 DNA reads TGTGCCAGCAGCCAAGATCGAGGGACAGGCGCTTCTTCTTTCCACTTT. It is translated as CASSQDRGTGASSFHF.

This clonotype was counted a few times. The rearrangement links TRBV28 to TRBJ1-4, with D unresolved. This CDR3 comprises 15 residues. V was clipped by 4 bases and J by 7 bases, with 16 bases between them. From germline, CDR1 is MDHEN and CDR2 SYDVKM. The CDR3 DNA reads as TGTGCCAGCAGTTCCCCCCCGCGCTCTAGTGAAAAACTGTTTTTT. Translated, it gives CASSSPPRSSEKLFF.

This sequence joins TRBV12-3 or TRBV12-4 and TRBJ2-3; 12 nucleotides align to TRBD1. The V and J ends lost 5 bases and 7 bases, in that order; junction bases with no gene match: 7. The CDR3 covers 15 residues. CDR3 in DNA: TGTGCCAGCAGTACACCGGGACAGGGGGCACATACGCAGTATTTT. It encodes CASSTPGQGAHTQYF.

This clonotype was seen a handful of times. The rearrangement joins TRBV28 to TRBJ1-2, with D perhaps TRBD1 (5 bases). Germline CDR1 is MDHEN and CDR2 is SYDVKM. The CDR3 has 15 amino acids. Trimming removed 1 base from V and 1 base from J, with 10 bases in between. The CDR3 region is CASSLFNQGNYGYTF. The CDR3 DNA reads as TGTGCCAGCAGTTTATTCAACCAGGGTAACTATGGCTACACCTTC.

This clonotype appeared a few times. The V call is TRBV11-1, the J call TRBJ2-1, with 9 bases identical to TRBD2. The germline CDR1 and CDR2 sequences are SGHAT and FQDESV (reference sequence). The CDR3 totals 19 residues. Trimming removed 2 bases from V and 2 bases from J; junction bases left unmatched: 13. The CDR3, as DNA: TGTGCCAGCAGCTTATCCAGCGGGAGGCCCTCAGCCCCCTACAATGAGCAGTTCTTC. Translated: CASSLSSGRPSAPYNEQFF.

CDR3 DNA: TGTGCCAGCAGTTTGAGTAGGTGGGGTGCGGGGAACACTGAAGCTTTCTTT. Its translation: CASSLSRWGAGNTEAFF. The chain has TRBV6-5 and TRBJ1-1, with no clear D. In germline, CDR1 is MNHEY, CDR2 SVGAGI. CDR3 size: 17 residues. The V and J ends lost 4 bases and 1 base respectively, with 19 bases between them.

The V gene is TRBV6-2 or TRBV6-3, the J gene TRBJ1-5; D unresolved. The CDR3 has 15 amino acids. Trimming took off 0 bases at V and 1 base at J, with 7 bases between the two ends. Germline V gene lookup returns CDR1 MNHEY and CDR2 SVGEGT. As DNA, the CDR3 is TGTGCCAGCAGTTACTCGTACAGCAGCAATCAGCCCCAGCATTTT. It is translated as CASSYSYSSNQPQHF.

CDR3 region: CASSQTGDASYEQYF. The CDR3, as DNA: TGCGCCAGCAGCCAGACAGGGGATGCCTCCTACGAGCAGTACTTC. The chain joins TRBV5-1 to TRBJ2-7; 8 nucleotides match TRBD1. With V trimmed by 4 bases and J by 0 bases, 6 bases remained unmatched. CDR1 SGHRS and CDR2 YFSETQ come from the germline V gene. This CDR3 has 15 amino acids.

In this sample, this clonotype turned up a few times. This sequence joins TRBV13 and TRBJ2-2; D possibly uses TRBD1 or TRBD2 (6 bases each). This CDR3 has 14 residues. Trimming removed 6 bases at V and 5 bases at J, with 13 bases between. CDR1 is PRHDT, CDR2 FYEKMQ, per germline (reference sequence). The CDR3 region has the DNA TGTGCCAGCAGAATCCGGGGGCATACCGGGGAGCTGTTTTTT. Amino acids: CASRIRGHTGELFF.

The chain uses TRBV7-6 and TRBJ1-4; no clear D. The CDR3 spans 12 residues. Trimming removed 6 bases from V and 4 bases from J, with 6 bases in between. Germline V gene sequence: CDR1 SGHVS, CDR2 FNYEAQ. CDR3 sequence: CASRGSNEKLFF. The CDR3 bases are TGTGCCAGCAGAGGCAGTAATGAAAAACTGTTTTTT. Using reference TRBV7-6 and TRBJ1-4 for the parts outside the CDR3, the full variable domain is GAGVSQSPRYKVTKRGQDVALRCDPISGHVSLYWYRQALGQGPEFLTYFNYEAQQDKSGLPNDRFSAERPEGSISTLTIQRTEQRDSAMYRCASRGSNEKLFFGSGTQLSVL.

Here the CDR3 reads CATSKWAGAINYEQYF. CDR3 sequence (DNA): TGTGCCACCTCAAAATGGGCGGGAGCCATCAACTACGAGCAGTACTTC. The chain employs TRBV6-1 and TRBJ2-7; 7 nucleotides line up with TRBD2. This CDR3 has 16 amino acids. CDR1 and CDR2 from the germline V gene are MNHNS and SASEGT. Losses at the gene ends were 10 bases for V and 3 bases for J; bases not matched to a gene: 18.

The chain recombines TRBV10-2 with TRBJ1-2, with 8 bases that match TRBD1. There are 14 residues in the CDR3. The germline CDR1 and CDR2 sequences are WSHSY and SAAADI. The V gene end was trimmed by 8 bases and the J gene end by 4 bases; junction bases not matched to a gene: 9. CDR3 region: CASGRDRNFYGYTF. DNA for the CDR3: TGCGCCAGCGGCCGGGACAGGAACTTCTATGGCTACACCTTC.

This sequence joins TRBV5-1 and TRBJ2-1, with a tentative D call TRBD2 (6 bases). Germline V CDR1 and CDR2: SGHRS, YFSETQ. The CDR3 contains 13 residues. V lost 0 bases and J 10 bases, leaving 11 bases between the germline ends. CDR3 protein: CASSLDRGWEQFF. CDR3 bases: TGCGCCAGCAGCTTGGATCGGGGGTGGGAGCAGTTCTTC.

CDR3 DNA: TGTGCCATCACTGACGGGACCCCCTACGAGCAGTACTTC. It encodes CAITDGTPYEQYF. The genes are TRBV10-3 and TRBJ2-7; D may correspond to TRBD1 or TRBD2 (5 bases each). Per germline, CDR1 ENHRY and CDR2 SYGVKD. V was trimmed by 7 bases and J by 2 bases, leaving 12 bases between them. The CDR3 sequence is 13 residues long.

A word on this clonotype: A clone one base away is much larger, so this may be a read error. The chain combines TRBV20-1 with TRBJ2-1, with 7 bases matching TRBD2. The CDR3 spans 11 residues. Germline CDR1 DFQATT, CDR2 SNEGSKA (reference sequence). J lost 7 bases, V lost 5 bases, and 2 bases had no gene match. CDR3 in DNA: TGCAGTGCTGGTAGCGGGAATGAGCAGTTCTTC. Amino acid sequence: CSAGSGNEQFF.

This clonotype has a handful of counts. The gene calls are TRBV6-5 and TRBJ2-3, with D tentatively TRBD1 or TRBD2 (5 bases each). The CDR3 extends over 15 amino acids. V was trimmed by 4 bases and J by 1 base, leaving 12 bases between them. Germline CDR1 is MNHEY and CDR2 is SVGAGI. CDR3: CASSSRDPGTDTQYF. The CDR3 bases are TGTGCCAGCAGTTCCCGGGACCCGGGCACAGATACGCAGTATTTT.

This clonotype was picked up a small number of times. V is TRBV14 and J is TRBJ2-3, with 7 bases fitting TRBD2. Germline loops: CDR1 SGHDN, CDR2 FVKESK. The CDR3 runs to 16 residues. Trimming cost V 4 bases and J 2 bases; bases outside gene matches: 9. In nucleotides, the CDR3 is TGTGCCAGCAGCCTAAAGACGGGGGGACTCACAGATACGCAGTATTTT. This gives the protein CASSLKTGGLTDTQYF.